This T cell receptor beta chain was obtained from a study of control samples from healthy donors and cancer patients. Repertoires were generated with immunoSEQ multiplex PCR, while TCRdb's copy carries only in-frame clones and drops some. The table lists 98,000 or so clones, about 80% of them singletons. The CDR3 has 14 amino acids. Trimming removed 2 bases from V and 2 bases from J; junction bases left unmatched: 4. Germline V gene data show CDR1 as SGHRS and CDR2 as YFSETQ. The sequence came from a man between 18 and 29 years old in good health. Sequencing was carried out using blood. The rearrangement links TRBV5-1 to TRBJ2-7, with 7 nucleotides matching TRBD1. In nucleotides, the CDR3 is TGCGCCAGCAGCTTCTATGGACAGGCCTACGAGCAGTACTTC. Amino acids: CASSFYGQAYEQYF. Looking up the rest from reference TRBV5-1 and TRBJ2-7 gives the full variable domain: KAGVTQTPRYLIKTRGQQVTLSCSPISGHRSVSWYQQTPGQGLQFLFEYFSETQRNKGNFPGRFSGRQFSNSRSEMNVSTLELGDSALYLCASSFYGQAYEQYFGPGTRLTVT.